These 20 T cell receptor beta chains originate from one sample sequenced in a study of beta chain features in type 1 diabetes. Reverse transcription of all isolated RNA meant that expressed TCRB transcripts were sequenced. Profiled with immunoSEQ multiplex PCR; TCRdb holds only in-frame clones, not every one. The sample yields more than 550,000 clones, around 15% seen once. These receptors have no known antigen. The study, taken as a whole, reports: Moderately but significantly shorter TCRB CDR3s were found in Type 1 diabetes patients in all four CD4+ subsets.

The sequencing sample was made of naive CD4+ T cells from blood. These receptor sequences come from a man aged 18 to 29 with type 1 diabetes.

The chain has TRBV5-1 and TRBJ1-4; 10 positions match TRBD1. Looked up from germline, CDR1 is SGHRS and CDR2 is YFSETQ. V was pared by 5 bases and J by 7 bases, with 5 bases of the junction left unmatched. The CDR3 has 14 residues. The CDR3 nucleotides are TGCGCCAGCAGTTCCGGGACAGGGGCTGAAAAACTGTTTTTT. This translates into CASSSGTGAEKLFF.

This clone was observed a few times. The rearrangement uses TRBV18 and TRBJ2-3; 8 bases are a match to TRBD2. J gave up 2 bases and V 3 bases, and 4 bases lay outside the gene matches. Germline CDR1 KGHSH, CDR2 LQKENI. This CDR3 has 15 residues. CDR3 residues: CASSPIAGTTDTQYF. In DNA form, the CDR3 reads TGTGCCAGCTCACCGATAGCGGGGACCACAGATACGCAGTATTTT.

The V and J genes are TRBV28 and TRBJ2-1; D not resolved. This CDR3 is 18 amino acids long. Germline V gene lookup returns CDR1 MDHEN and CDR2 SYDVKM. V was clipped by 3 bases and J by 0 bases, with 18 bases between them. The CDR3 region is CASSFPFNTASSYNEQFF. CDR3 nucleotides: TGTGCCAGCAGTTTCCCCTTCAACACAGCGAGCTCCTACAATGAGCAGTTCTTC.

This clone came up a few times. The chain recombines TRBV11-1 with TRBJ2-6; 9 bases match TRBD1. V shed 5 bases and J 4 bases; nucleotides not matched to a gene: 6. CDR1 is SGHAT and CDR2 is FQDESV in the germline V gene (reference sequence). The CDR3 is 16 amino acids. CDR3 bases: TGTGCCAGCAGCGCACAGGGGGCAAGAGGGGCCAACGTCCTGACTTTC. Translating gives CASSAQGARGANVLTF.

The V and J genes are TRBV19 and TRBJ2-1, with D perhaps matching TRBD1 (5 bases). The germline V gene has CDR1 LNHDA and CDR2 SQIVND (reference sequence). Trimming took off 5 bases at V and 4 bases at J, with 9 bases between the two ends. The CDR3 has 13 amino acids. The CDR3 loop is CASSQGPYNEQFF. The CDR3 DNA follows: TGTGCCAGTAGTCAGGGCCCATACAATGAGCAGTTCTTC.

The chain uses TRBV14 and TRBJ2-1; 9 positions match TRBD2. This CDR3 is built from 13 residues. V lost 1 base and J lost 15; bases outside the gene matches: 7. The germline gives CDR1 SGHDN, CDR2 FVKESK. The CDR3 spells CASSQVTSGLLFF. As DNA, the CDR3 is TGTGCCAGCAGCCAAGTGACTAGCGGCCTGCTGTTCTTC.

The chain joins TRBV30 to TRBJ2-1; either TRBD1 or TRBD2 may supply D (5 bases each). This CDR3 is 12 amino acids long. V lost 0 bases, J lost 10 bases, and 10 bases lay in between. Germline CDR1 reads GTSNPN; CDR2 reads SVGIG (reference sequence). CDR3 sequence reads: CAWSVQRGEQFF. As DNA, the CDR3 is TGTGCCTGGAGTGTACAGAGGGGAGAGCAGTTCTTC.

V is TRBV5-1 and J is TRBJ2-4; 8 nucleotides align to TRBD1. The trim removed 6 bases at V and 7 bases at J, leaving 9 bases unmatched. The CDR3 consists of 14 residues. Germline V gene lookup returns CDR1 SGHRS and CDR2 YFSETQ. CDR3 residues: CASTSPGQENIQYF. The CDR3 DNA reads TGCGCCAGCACCAGTCCGGGACAGGAGAACATTCAGTACTTC.

This clone was observed a few times. The chain couples TRBV25-1 to TRBJ2-7, with a tentative D call TRBD2 (7 bases). V was clipped by 5 bases and J by 0 bases, with 14 bases between them. The CDR3 loop spans 15 amino acids. Per germline, CDR1 MGHDK and CDR2 SYGVNS. This CDR3 reads CASSPPGGNSYEQYF. CDR3 nucleotide sequence: TGTGCCAGCAGTCCCCCGGGGGGCAACTCCTACGAGCAGTACTTC.

The chain employs TRBV28 and TRBJ2-3; 7 bases align to TRBD2. The CDR3 has 15 residues. J gave up 0 bases and V 8 bases, and 8 bases lay outside the gene matches. Germline lookup yields CDR1 MDHEN and CDR2 SYDVKM. CDR3 nucleotide sequence: TGTGCCAGCGGGGGGGAAGGGCCTAGCACAGATACGCAGTATTTT. Amino acids: CASGGEGPSTDTQYF.

The chain has TRBV12-5 and TRBJ2-1; tentative D call: TRBD2 (5 bases). This CDR3 spans 18 amino acids. Germline V gene data show CDR1 as LGHNT and CDR2 as FRNRAP. The V end was cut by 0 bases, the J end by 3 bases, with 18 bases between. CDR3 protein: CASGLVLGAKGNYNEQFF. CDR3 DNA sequence: TGTGCTAGTGGTTTGGTACTAGGCGCTAAGGGAAACTACAATGAGCAGTTCTTC.

This clone was detected a few times. This chain uses TRBV7-9 with TRBJ2-1, with TRBD1 as a possible D gene (5 bases). This CDR3 comprises 13 residues. In germline, CDR1 is SEHNR, CDR2 FQNEAQ (reference sequence). Between the trimmed V and J ends, which lost 6 bases and 10 bases, there was a span of 16 bases. The CDR3 loop reads CASRVDTSLEQFF. CDR3 bases: TGTGCCAGCAGGGTGGACACTTCCTTGGAGCAGTTCTTC.

The chain links TRBV7-2 to TRBJ2-7; a weak D match, TRBD1 (5 bases). The CDR3 extends over 13 amino acids. CDR1 SGHTA and CDR2 FQGNSA come from the germline V gene. The V gene lost 7 bases and the J gene lost 5 bases, with 15 bases spanning the gap. The CDR3 region has the DNA TGTGCCAGCACCCTTAAGGCAGGGAACGAGCAGTACTTC. It specifies CASTLKAGNEQYF.

This clone has a handful of counts. The genes are TRBV7-9 and TRBJ1-5; D ambiguous. The ends were cut back, 8 bases at V and 4 bases at J, with 9 bases in the middle. Germline assignment: CDR1 SEHNR and CDR2 FQNEAQ (reference sequence). CDR3 length: 12 amino acids. CDR3 nucleotide sequence: TGTGCCAGCGGCGCCGGGAATCAGCCCCAGCATTTT. Translating gives CASGAGNQPQHF.

The chain couples TRBV2 to TRBJ2-1; maybe TRBD2 (6 bases). The V gene's germline CDR1 is SNHLY and CDR2 FYNNEI. The CDR3 contains 15 residues. V lost 7 bases and J 2 bases, leaving 15 bases between the germline ends. CDR3 nucleotides: TGTGCCAGCATCCCAGGGCGGGGAGCCTACAATGAGCAGTTCTTC. Translation: CASIPGRGAYNEQFF.

This clone was detected a few times. This chain uses TRBV11-2 with TRBJ2-2; 9 nucleotides match TRBD1. J was trimmed by 5 bases and V by 5 bases; bases with no gene match: 6. CDR1 and CDR2 from the germline V gene are SGHAT and FQNNGV. The CDR3 totals 15 residues. This chain's CDR3 is CASSPGTGRTGELFF. The CDR3 bases are TGTGCCAGCAGCCCTGGGACAGGGCGAACCGGGGAGCTGTTTTTT.

This clone was observed a few times. The chain carries TRBV5-1 and TRBJ1-5; no clear D gene. V shed 0 bases and J shed 0 bases, with 4 bases lying between them. The CDR3 totals 14 residues. Germline CDR1 and CDR2: SGHRS and YFSETQ. In DNA, the CDR3 is TGCGCCAGCAGCTTGGTGGGTAGCAATCAGCCCCAGCATTTT. As protein: CASSLVGSNQPQHF.

The rearrangement joins TRBV7-8 to TRBJ1-5; no definite D call. Trimming took 3 bases from V and 1 from J, leaving 10 bases between them. CDR1 is SGHVS, CDR2 FQNEAQ, per germline. The CDR3 totals 15 residues. For the CDR3, the DNA is TGTGCCAGCAGCTTTTCTTCGGGGAGCAATCAGCCCCAGCATTTT. Translating gives CASSFSSGSNQPQHF.

For this clone: At the DNA level, this CDR3 is encoded by other sequences in the same sample as well. The chain uses TRBV30 and TRBJ1-5; D perhaps matches TRBD1 (5 bases). CDR3 length equals 12 residues. V was pared by 4 bases and J by 4 bases, with 8 bases between. Germline V lookup: CDR1 GTSNPN, CDR2 SVGIG (reference sequence). DNA of the CDR3: TGTGCCTGGAACAGGATAAATCAGCCCCAGCATTTT. Its protein is CAWNRINQPQHF. The full variable domain, its missing parts supplied by reference TRBV30 and TRBJ1-5, is SQTIHQWPATLVQPVGSPLSLECTVEGTSNPNLYWYRQAAGRGLQLLFYSVGIGQISSEVPQNLSASRPQDRQFILSSKKLLLSDSGFYLCAWNRINQPQHFGDGTRLSIL.

This chain connects TRBV2 to TRBJ1-5; TRBD1 agrees at 7 bases. J gave up 5 bases and V 4 bases, and 2 bases lay outside the gene matches. CDR3 length: 13 amino acids. Germline values: CDR1 SNHLY, CDR2 FYNNEI. The CDR3 DNA reads as TGTGCCAGCAGTGGGGACAGCTATCAGCCCCAGCATTTT. Its protein is CASSGDSYQPQHF.